Reported below is one T cell receptor beta chain. This CDR3 has 15 amino acids. CDR1 is MGHRA and CDR2 is YSYEKL in the germline V gene. The junction had 3 bases not matched to a gene; V was cut back by 6 bases and J by 2 bases. Each PCR replicate from the sorted subsets contained 200 to 250 ng DNA, which is tens of thousands of T cell genomes. Assay: immunoSEQ multiplex PCR; the TCRdb copy retains only in-frame clones and omits some. The table lists 1,100,000 or so clones, about four fifths of them singletons. The data derive from a study of shared clonotypes between healthy human individuals. The sequenced sample consisted of memory CD4+ T cells from PBMCs. Subset in this sample: CD45RA-negative fraction. The clonotype comes from a man aged 18 to 29 in good health. Some clones in this sample may be carry-over from other donors' samples. The rearrangement uses TRBV4-1 and TRBJ2-2; 10 bases agree with TRBD1. The CDR3 nucleotides read TGCGCCAGCAGGGACAGGGGGGGAAACACCGGGGAGCTGTTTTTT. Translated: CASRDRGGNTGELFF.